This entry is about one T cell receptor (beta chain). Its antigen is currently unknown. This sample was taken from a study of T-cell memory formation after mild COVID-19. The overall study: Across donors, TCR clusters were largely donor specific.

TCRdb used MiXCR to reprocess the 5' RACE reads, holding one entry per CDR3 protein. In the table there are about half a million distinct CDR3 sequences, 18% of which are singletons. General study points: Researchers found some responding clones in pre-infection memory, a sign that cross-reactive memory joined.

The germline gives CDR1 SGHTA, CDR2 FQGTGA. J lost 2 bases, V lost 4 bases, and 2 bases had no gene match. CDR3 length: 14 residues. The genes are TRBV7-3 and TRBJ2-3; 8 bases map to TRBD2. The origin of this receptor is an adult woman who had mild COVID-19 (a few samples of this study predate the infection). Cell type and time point are not known. The specimen was PBMCs or a T cell subset sorted from them (not recorded which). CDR3 DNA sequence: TGTGCCAGCAGCTCTAGCGGGCCCACAGATACGCAGTATTTT. Protein product: CASSSSGPTDTQYF. Combining the CDR3 with reference TRBV7-3 and TRBJ2-3 gives the whole variable domain GAGVSQTPSNKVTEKGKYVELRCDPISGHTALYWYRQSLGQGPEFLIYFQGTGAADDSGLPNDRFFAVRPEGSVSTLKIQRTERGDSAVYLCASSSSGPTDTQYFGPGTRLTVL.